This entry features one TCR beta chain sequence. Its antigen is currently unknown. The record originates from a study of CD8 T cells in ankylosing spondylitis. Overall study results and limits: Disease-associated clones were reportedly significantly overrepresented in matched ankylosing spondylitis synovial fluid.

The CDR3 covers 14 residues. Germline CDR1 SGHTA, CDR2 FQGNSA. TCRdb re-analysed the 5' RACE reads in MiXCR, keeping a single row per CDR3 protein. The profile shows approximately 290,000 distinct CDR3 sequences, less than 25% of them singletons. The chain employs TRBV7-2 and TRBJ2-2, with 7 bases that match TRBD1. The DNA end lines up better with TRBJ1-4; the J call may be wrong. This receptor was obtained from a female donor with ankylosing spondylitis or in good health (not recorded which). Sequenced sample: blood, either unsorted or a sorted T cell fraction (not recorded which). Written as DNA, the CDR3 is TGTGCCAGCAGCTTAGAAGGGGCAGGGGGAAAACTGTTTTTT. It encodes CASSLEGAGGKLFF.